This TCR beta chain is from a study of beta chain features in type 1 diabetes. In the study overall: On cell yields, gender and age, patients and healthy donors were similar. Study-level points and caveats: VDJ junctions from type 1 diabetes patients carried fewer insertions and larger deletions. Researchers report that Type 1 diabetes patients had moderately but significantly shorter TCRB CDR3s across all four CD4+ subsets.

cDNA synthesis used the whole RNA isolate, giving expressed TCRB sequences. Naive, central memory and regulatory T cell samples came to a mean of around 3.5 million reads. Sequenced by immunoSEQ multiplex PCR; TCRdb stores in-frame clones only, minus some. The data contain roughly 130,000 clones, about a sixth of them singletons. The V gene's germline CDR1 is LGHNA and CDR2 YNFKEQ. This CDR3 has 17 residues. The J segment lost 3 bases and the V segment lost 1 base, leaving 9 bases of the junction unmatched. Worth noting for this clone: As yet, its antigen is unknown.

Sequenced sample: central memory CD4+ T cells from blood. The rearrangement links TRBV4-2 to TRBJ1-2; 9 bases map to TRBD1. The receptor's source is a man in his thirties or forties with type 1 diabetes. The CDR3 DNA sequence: TGTGCCAGCAGCCAAGTAGAACAACAGGGGGCATACTATGGCTACACCTTC. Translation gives CASSQVEQQGAYYGYTF.